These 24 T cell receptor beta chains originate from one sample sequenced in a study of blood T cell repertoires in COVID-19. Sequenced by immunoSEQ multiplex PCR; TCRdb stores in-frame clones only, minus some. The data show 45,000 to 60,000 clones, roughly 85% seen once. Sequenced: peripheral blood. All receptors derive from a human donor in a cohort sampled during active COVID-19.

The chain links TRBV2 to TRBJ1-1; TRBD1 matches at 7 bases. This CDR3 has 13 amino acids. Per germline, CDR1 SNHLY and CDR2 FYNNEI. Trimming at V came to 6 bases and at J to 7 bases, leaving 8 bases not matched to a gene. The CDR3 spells CASREGAIGEAFF. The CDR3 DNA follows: TGTGCCAGCAGAGAGGGGGCTATTGGTGAAGCTTTCTTT. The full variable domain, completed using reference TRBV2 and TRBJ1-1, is EPEVTQTPSHQVTQMGQEVILRCVPISNHLYFYWYRQILGQKVEFLVSFYNNEISEKSEIFDDQFSVERPDGSNFTLKIRSTKLEDSAMYFCASREGAIGEAFFGQGTRLTVV.

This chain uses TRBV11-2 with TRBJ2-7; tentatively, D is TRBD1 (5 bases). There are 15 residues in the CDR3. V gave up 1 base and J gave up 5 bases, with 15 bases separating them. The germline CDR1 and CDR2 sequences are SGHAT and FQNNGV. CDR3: CASSLGFAGLNEQYF. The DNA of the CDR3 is TGTGCCAGCAGCTTAGGTTTTGCAGGGTTGAACGAGCAGTACTTC.

The CDR3 spells CASSQDKAGTYGYTF. CDR3 nucleotides: TGTGCCAGCAGCCAAGACAAAGCAGGCACCTATGGCTACACCTTC. This chain links TRBV4-2 with TRBJ1-2; D ambiguous. Trimming removed 0 bases at V and 4 bases at J, with 12 bases between. This CDR3 is built from 15 residues. Looked up from germline, CDR1 is LGHNA and CDR2 is YNFKEQ.

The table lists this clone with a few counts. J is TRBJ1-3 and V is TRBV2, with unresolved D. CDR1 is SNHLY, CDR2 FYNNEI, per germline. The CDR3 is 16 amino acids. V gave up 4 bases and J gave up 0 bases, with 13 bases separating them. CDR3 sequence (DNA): TGTGCCAGCAGTGCGTGGGTCGGGAGCTCTGGAAACACCATATATTTT. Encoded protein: CASSAWVGSSGNTIYF.

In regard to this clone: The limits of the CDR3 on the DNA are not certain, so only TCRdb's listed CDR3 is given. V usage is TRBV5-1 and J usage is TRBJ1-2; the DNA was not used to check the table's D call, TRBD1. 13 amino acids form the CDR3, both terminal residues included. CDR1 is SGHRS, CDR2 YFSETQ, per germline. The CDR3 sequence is CASSFGPGNGYTF.

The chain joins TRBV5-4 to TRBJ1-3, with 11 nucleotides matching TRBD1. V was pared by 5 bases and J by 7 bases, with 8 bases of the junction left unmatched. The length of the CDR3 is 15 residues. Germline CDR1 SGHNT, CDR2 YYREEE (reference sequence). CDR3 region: CASSPGQGVSNTIYF. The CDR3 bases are TGTGCCAGCAGTCCGGGACAGGGGGTGAGCAACACCATATATTTT.

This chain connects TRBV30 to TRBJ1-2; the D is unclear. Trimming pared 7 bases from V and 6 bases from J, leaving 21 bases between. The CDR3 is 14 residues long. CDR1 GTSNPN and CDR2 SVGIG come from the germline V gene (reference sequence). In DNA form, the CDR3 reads TGTGCCTCGAAAGAGGTGAGGCCCAATCATGGCTACACCTTC. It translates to CASKEVRPNHGYTF.

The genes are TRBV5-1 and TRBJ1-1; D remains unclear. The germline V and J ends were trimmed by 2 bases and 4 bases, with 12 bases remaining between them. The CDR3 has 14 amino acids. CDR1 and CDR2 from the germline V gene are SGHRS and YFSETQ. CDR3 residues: CASSFLSPGTEAFF. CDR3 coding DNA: TGCGCCAGCAGCTTCTTATCCCCAGGCACTGAAGCTTTCTTT. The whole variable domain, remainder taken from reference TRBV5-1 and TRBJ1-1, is KAGVTQTPRYLIKTRGQQVTLSCSPISGHRSVSWYQQTPGQGLQFLFEYFSETQRNKGNFPGRFSGRQFSNSRSEMNVSTLELGDSALYLCASSFLSPGTEAFFGQGTRLTVV.

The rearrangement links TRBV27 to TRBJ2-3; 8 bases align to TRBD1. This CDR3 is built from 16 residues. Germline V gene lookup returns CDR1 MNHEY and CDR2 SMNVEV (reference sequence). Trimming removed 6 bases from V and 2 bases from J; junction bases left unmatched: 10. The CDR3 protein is CASRPRRTGTTDTQYF. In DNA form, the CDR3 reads TGTGCCAGCAGACCGAGACGGACAGGGACCACAGATACGCAGTATTTT.

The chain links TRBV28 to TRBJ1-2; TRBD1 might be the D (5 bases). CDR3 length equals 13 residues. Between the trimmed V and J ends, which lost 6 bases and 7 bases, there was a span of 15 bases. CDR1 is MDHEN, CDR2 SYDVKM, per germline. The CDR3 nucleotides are TGTGCCAGCAGGGGCGGGACCATTCGTGGCTACACCTTC. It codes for CASRGGTIRGYTF.

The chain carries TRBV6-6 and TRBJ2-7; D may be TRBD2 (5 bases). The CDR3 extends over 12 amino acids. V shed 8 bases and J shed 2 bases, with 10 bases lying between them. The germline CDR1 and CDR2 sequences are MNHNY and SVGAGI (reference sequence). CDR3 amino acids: CASSLATYEQYF. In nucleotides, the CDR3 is TGTGCCAGCTCTCTAGCAACCTACGAGCAGTACTTC.

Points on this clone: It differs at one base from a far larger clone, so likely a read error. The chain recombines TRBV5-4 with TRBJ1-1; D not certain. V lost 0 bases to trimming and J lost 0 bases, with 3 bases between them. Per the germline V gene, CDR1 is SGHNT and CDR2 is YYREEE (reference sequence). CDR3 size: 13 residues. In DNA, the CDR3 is TGTGCCAGCAGCTTGGACATGAACACTGAAGCTTTCTTT. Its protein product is CASSLDMNTEAFF.

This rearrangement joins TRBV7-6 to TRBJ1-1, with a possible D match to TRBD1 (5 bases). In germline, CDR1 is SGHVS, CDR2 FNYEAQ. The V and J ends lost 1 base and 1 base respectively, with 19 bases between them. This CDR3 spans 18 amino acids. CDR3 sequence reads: CASSLVGGIGRPNTEAFF. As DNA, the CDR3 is TGTGCCAGCAGCTTAGTGGGGGGGATCGGACGGCCGAACACTGAAGCTTTCTTT.

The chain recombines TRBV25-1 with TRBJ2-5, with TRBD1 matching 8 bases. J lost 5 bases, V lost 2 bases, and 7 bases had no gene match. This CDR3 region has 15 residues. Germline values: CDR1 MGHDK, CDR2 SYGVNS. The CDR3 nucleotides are TGTGCCAGCAGTGAACGGGCCAGGGGGCGGGAGACCCAGTACTTC. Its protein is CASSERARGRETQYF. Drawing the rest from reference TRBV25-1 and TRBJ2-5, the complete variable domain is EADIYQTPRYLVIGTGKKITLECSQTMGHDKMYWYQQDPGMELHLIHYSYGVNSTEKGDLSSESTVSRIRTEHFPLTLESARPSHTSQYLCASSERARGRETQYFGPGTRLLVL.

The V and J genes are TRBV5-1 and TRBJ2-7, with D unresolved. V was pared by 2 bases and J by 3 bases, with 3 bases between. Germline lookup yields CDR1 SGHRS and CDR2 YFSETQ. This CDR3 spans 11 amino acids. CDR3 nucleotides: TGCGCCAGCAGCTTCCACTACGAGCAGTACTTC. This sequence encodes CASSFHYEQYF.

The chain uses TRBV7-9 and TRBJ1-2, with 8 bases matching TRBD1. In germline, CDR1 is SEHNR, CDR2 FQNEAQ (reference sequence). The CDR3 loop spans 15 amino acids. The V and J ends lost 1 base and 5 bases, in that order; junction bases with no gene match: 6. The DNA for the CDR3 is TGTGCCAGCAGCTTAGACGGACAGGGCTTATATGGCTACACCTTC. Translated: CASSLDGQGLYGYTF.

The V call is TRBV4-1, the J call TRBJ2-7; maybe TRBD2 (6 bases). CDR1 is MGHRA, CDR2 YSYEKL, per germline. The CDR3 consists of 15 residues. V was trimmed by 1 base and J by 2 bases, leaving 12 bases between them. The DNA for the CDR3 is TGCGCCAGCAGCCAAGCCGGAGGGCGGGCCTACGAGCAGTACTTC. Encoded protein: CASSQAGGRAYEQYF.

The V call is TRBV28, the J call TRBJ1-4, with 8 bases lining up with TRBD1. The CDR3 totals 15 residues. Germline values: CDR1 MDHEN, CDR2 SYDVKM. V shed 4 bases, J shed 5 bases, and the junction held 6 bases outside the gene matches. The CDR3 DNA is TGTGCCAGCAGTTCCCGGACAGGGCCAAATGAAAAACTGTTTTTT. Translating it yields CASSSRTGPNEKLFF.

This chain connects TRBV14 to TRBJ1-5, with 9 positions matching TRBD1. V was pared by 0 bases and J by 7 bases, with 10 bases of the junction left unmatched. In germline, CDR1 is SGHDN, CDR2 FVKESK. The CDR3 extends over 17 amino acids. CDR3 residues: CASSQDRNRGQGQPQHF. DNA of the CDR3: TGTGCCAGCAGCCAAGATAGGAACAGGGGGCAAGGGCAGCCCCAGCATTTT. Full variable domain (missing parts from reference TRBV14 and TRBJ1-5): EAGVTQFPSHSVIEKGQTVTLRCDPISGHDNLYWYRRVMGKEIKFLLHFVKESKQDESGMPNNRFLAERTGGTYSTLKVQPAELEDSGVYFCASSQDRNRGQGQPQHFGDGTRLSIL.

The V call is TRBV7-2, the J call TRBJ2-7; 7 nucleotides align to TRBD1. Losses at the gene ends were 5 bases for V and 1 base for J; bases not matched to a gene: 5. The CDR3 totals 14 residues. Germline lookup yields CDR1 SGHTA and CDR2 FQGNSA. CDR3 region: CASSRTGPSYEQYF. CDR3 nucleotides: TGTGCCAGCAGCCGGACAGGCCCATCCTACGAGCAGTACTTC.

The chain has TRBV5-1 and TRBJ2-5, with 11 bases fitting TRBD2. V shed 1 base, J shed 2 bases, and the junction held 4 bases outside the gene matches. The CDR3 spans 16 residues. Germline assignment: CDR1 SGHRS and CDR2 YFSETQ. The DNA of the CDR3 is TGCGCCAGCAGCTTGTGGCCTAGCGGGGGGCAAGAGACCCAGTACTTC. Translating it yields CASSLWPSGGQETQYF. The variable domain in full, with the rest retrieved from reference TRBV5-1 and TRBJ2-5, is KAGVTQTPRYLIKTRGQQVTLSCSPISGHRSVSWYQQTPGQGLQFLFEYFSETQRNKGNFPGRFSGRQFSNSRSEMNVSTLELGDSALYLCASSLWPSGGQETQYFGPGTRLLVL.

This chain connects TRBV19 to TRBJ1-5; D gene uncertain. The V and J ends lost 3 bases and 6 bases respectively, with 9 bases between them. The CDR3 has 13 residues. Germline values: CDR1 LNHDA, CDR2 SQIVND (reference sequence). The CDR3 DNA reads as TGTGCCAGTAGTATCCAAATTAGTCAGCCCCAGCATTTT. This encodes CASSIQISQPQHF.

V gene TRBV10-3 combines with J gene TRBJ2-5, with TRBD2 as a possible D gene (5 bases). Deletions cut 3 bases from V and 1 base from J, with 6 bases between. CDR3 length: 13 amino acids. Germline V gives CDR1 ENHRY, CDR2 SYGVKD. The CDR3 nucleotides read TGTGCCATCAGTGAAGGACTCCAAGAGACCCAGTACTTC. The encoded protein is CAISEGLQETQYF.

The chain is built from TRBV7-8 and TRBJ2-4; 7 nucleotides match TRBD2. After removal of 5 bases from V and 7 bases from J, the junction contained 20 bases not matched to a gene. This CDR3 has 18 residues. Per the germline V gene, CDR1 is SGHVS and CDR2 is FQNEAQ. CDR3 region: CASSILLGRPGGNNIQYF. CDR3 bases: TGTGCCAGCAGCATCCTATTGGGACGCCCGGGGGGTAATAACATTCAGTACTTC.